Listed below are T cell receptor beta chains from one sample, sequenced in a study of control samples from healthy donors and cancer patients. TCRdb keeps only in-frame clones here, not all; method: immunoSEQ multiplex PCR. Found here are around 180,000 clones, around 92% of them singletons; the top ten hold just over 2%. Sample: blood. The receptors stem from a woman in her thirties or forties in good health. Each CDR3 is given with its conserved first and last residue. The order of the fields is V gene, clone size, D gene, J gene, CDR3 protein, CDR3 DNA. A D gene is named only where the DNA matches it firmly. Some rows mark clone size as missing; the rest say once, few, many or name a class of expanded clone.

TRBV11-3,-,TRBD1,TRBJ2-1,CASSSGQGQEFF,TGTGCCAGCAGCTCCGGACAGGGACAGGAGTTCTTC
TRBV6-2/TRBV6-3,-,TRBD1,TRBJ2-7,CASSRTGTNEQYF,TGTGCCAGCAGCAGGACAGGGACAAACGAGCAGTACTTC
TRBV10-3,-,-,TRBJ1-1,CAISAPGEGDTEAFF,TGTGCCATCAGTGCACCGGGGGAGGGAGACACTGAAGCTTTCTTT
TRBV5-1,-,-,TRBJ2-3,CASSFSGAHLINTATAQYF,TGCGCCAGCAGCTTTAGCGGCGCACACCTAATAAACACCGCCACCGCGCAGTATTTT
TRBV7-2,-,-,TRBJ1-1,CASSLGQNTEAFF,TGTGCCAGCAGCCTAGGACAGAACACTGAAGCTTTCTTT
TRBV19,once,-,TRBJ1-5,CASSYQRQPQHF,TGTGCCAGTAGTTACCAGCGCCAGCCCCAGCATTTT
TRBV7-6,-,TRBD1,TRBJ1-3,CASSLNRGTGNTIYF,TGTGCCAGCAGCTTAAACAGGGGGACTGGAAACACCATATATTTT
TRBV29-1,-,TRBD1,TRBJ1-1,CSVYRDSNAEAFF,TGCAGCGTATACAGGGACAGTAACGCTGAAGCTTTCTTT
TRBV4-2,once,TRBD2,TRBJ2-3,CASSPKASGGRSDTQYF,TGTGCCAGCAGCCCGAAAGCTAGCGGGGGTCGCTCAGATACGCAGTATTTT
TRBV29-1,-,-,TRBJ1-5,CSVHHNQPQHF,TGCAGCGTTCATCACAATCAGCCCCAGCATTTT
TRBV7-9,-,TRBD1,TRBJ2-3,CASSLGAQGIDTQYF,TGTGCCAGCAGCTTAGGGGCACAGGGGATAGATACGCAGTATTTT
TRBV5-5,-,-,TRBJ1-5,CASSFTGNQPQHF,TGTGCCAGCAGCTTCACAGGCAATCAGCCCCAGCATTTT
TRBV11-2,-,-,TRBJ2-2,CASSLMGVPGELFF,TGTGCCAGCAGCTTGATGGGGGTGCCCGGGGAGCTGTTTTTT
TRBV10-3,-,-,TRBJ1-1,CAASRGDTEAFF,TGTGCCGCGAGCCGGGGGGACACTGAAGCTTTCTTT
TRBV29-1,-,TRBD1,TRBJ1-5,CSVATGANQPQHF,TGCAGCGTAGCTACAGGGGCCAATCAGCCCCAGCATTTT
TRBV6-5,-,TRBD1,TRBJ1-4,CASRVTGANEKLFF,TGTGCCAGCAGGGTGACAGGGGCTAATGAAAAACTGTTTTTT
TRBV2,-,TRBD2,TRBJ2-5,CASSDLAGGQETQYF,TGTGCCAGCAGTGATCTAGCGGGGGGGCAAGAGACCCAGTACTTC
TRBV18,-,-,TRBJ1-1,CASSPRQGEAFF,TGTGCCAGCTCACCACGTCAGGGTGAAGCTTTCTTT
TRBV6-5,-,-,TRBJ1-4,CASSLRGVYEKLFF,TGTGCCAGCAGCCTCCGCGGGGTGTATGAAAAACTGTTTTTT
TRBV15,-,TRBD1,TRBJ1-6,CATSYQGDSPLHF,TGTGCCACCTCATACCAGGGGGATTCACCCCTCCACTTT
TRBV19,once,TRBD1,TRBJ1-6,CASRGTGGWNSPLHF,TGTGCCAGTAGGGGCACAGGGGGCTGGAATTCACCCCTCCACTTT
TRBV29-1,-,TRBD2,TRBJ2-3,CSVLGTSGPDTQYF,TGCAGCGTTTTAGGGACTAGCGGGCCAGATACGCAGTATTTT
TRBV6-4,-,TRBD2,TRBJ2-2,CASSDSLAGASITGELFF,TGTGCCAGCAGTGACTCACTAGCGGGGGCCTCTATCACCGGGGAGCTGTTTTTT
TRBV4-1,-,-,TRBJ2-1,CASSPSLTGAYNEQFF,TGCGCCAGCAGCCCCTCTCTCACGGGGGCCTACAATGAGCAGTTCTTC
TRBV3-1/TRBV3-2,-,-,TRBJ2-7,CASSQLLGNWKYF,TGTGCCAGCAGCCAACTTCTTGGCAACTGGAAGTACTTC
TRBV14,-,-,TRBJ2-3,CASSQDSLLPDTQYF,TGTGCCAGCAGCCAAGATTCCTTGCTGCCAGATACGCAGTATTTT
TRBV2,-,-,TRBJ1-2,CASSESGNYGYTF,TGTGCCAGCAGTGAGTCGGGGAACTATGGCTACACCTTC
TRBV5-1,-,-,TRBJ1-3,CASSLDPSNTIYF,TGCGCCAGCAGCTTGGACCCTTCCAACACCATATATTTT
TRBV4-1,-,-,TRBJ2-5,CASSQQVVETQYF,TGCGCCAGCAGCCAGCAGGTTGTGGAGACCCAGTACTTC
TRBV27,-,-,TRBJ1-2,CASSNFGDLYGYTF,TGTGCCAGCAGCAACTTCGGGGACCTCTATGGCTACACCTTC
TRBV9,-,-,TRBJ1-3,CASSVGQPGSGNTIYF,TGTGCCAGCAGCGTAGGGCAGCCAGGGTCTGGAAACACCATATATTTT
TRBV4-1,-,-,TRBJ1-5,CASSQDGGVRQPQHF,TGCGCCAGCAGCCAAGACGGCGGGGTAAGGCAGCCCCAGCATTTT
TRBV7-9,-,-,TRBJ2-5,CASSFTGGKETQYF,TGTGCCAGCAGTTTTACGGGGGGCAAAGAGACCCAGTACTTC
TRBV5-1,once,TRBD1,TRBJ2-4,CASSSTTGSDIQYF,TGCGCCAGCAGCTCGACGACAGGGAGTGACATTCAGTACTTC
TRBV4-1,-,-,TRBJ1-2,CASSPTGRYGYTF,TGCGCCAGCAGCCCAACAGGACGTTATGGCTACACCTTC
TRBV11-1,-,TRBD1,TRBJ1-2,CASSLGEGAAGGYTF,TGTGCCAGCAGCTTAGGCGAGGGGGCAGCAGGAGGCTACACCTTC
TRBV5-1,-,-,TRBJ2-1,CASSLTLGRSSYNEQFF,TGCGCCAGCAGCCTGACCCTCGGGCGGAGCTCCTACAATGAGCAGTTCTTC
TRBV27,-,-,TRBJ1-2,CASRLSREAGGYTF,TGTGCCAGCCGGCTGAGTCGTGAGGCGGGAGGCTACACCTTC
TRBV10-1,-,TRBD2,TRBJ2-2,CASSEGSGGPGTGELFF,TGCGCCAGCAGTGAGGGTAGCGGGGGCCCTGGGACCGGGGAGCTGTTTTTT
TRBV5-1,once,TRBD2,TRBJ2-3,CASSPHDPTSGGAGDTDTQYF,TGCGCCAGCAGCCCCCACGACCCGACTAGCGGGGGGGCCGGGGACACAGATACGCAGTATTTT
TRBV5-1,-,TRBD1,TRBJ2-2,CASSGGTGSVLSGELFF,TGCGCCAGCAGCGGAGGGACAGGGTCGGTTTTGTCCGGGGAGCTGTTTTTT
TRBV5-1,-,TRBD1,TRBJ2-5,CASSLQGAGETQYF,TGCGCCAGCAGCTTACAGGGGGCCGGGGAGACCCAGTACTTC
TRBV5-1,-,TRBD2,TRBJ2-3,CASSLAQAGEPYRVPDTQYF,TGCGCCAGCAGCTTGGCCCAAGCGGGGGAACCTTACCGGGTTCCAGATACGCAGTATTTT
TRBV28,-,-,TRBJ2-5,CASSGQLSQETQYF,TGTGCCAGCTCGGGACAACTAAGCCAAGAGACCCAGTACTTC